The 19 T cell receptor beta chains below all came from one sample that was sequenced in a study of naive and memory T cell subsets. Both TRBC1 and TRBC2 were covered by a beta constant-region primer of two equimolar oligonucleotides. Four rounds of PCR amplified the ligated cDNA using nested alpha and beta constant-region primers plus SP2. TCRdb recomputed calls from the UMI-ligation and nested PCR reads with MiXCR, one row per CDR3 protein. The top ten hold 1.2% of the sample, which has 80,000 or so distinct CDR3 sequences, 9% seen once. The source material was naive CD8+ T cells from blood. Source of these receptors: a human donor in good health.

The V and J genes are TRBV7-2 and TRBJ1-4, with D possibly matching TRBD1 (5 bases). The CDR3 covers 14 residues. Looked up from germline, CDR1 is SGHTA and CDR2 is FQGNSA. V shed 0 bases and J shed 8 bases, with 10 bases lying between them. The CDR3 region has the DNA TGTGCCAGCAGCTTAGCGAGGGGTCGCGAAAAACTGTTTTTT. Translation gives CASSLARGREKLFF.

This clonotype was picked up many times. For the CDR3, the DNA is TGCGCCAGCAGCCAAGATGAGGCAGGGGCGCGCACCGGGGAGCTGTTTTTT. Encoded protein: CASSQDEAGARTGELFF. The chain links TRBV4-1 to TRBJ2-2; a possible D gene is TRBD1 (6 bases). Trimming pared 0 bases from V and 4 bases from J, leaving 15 bases between. Germline CDR1 MGHRA, CDR2 YSYEKL. This CDR3 has 17 amino acids.

The chain carries TRBV19 and TRBJ2-1; D might be TRBD1 (5 bases). The CDR3 runs 12 residues. Per germline, CDR1 LNHDA and CDR2 SQIVND (reference sequence). V was clipped by 6 bases and J by 10 bases, with 13 bases between them. The CDR3 DNA is TGTGCCAGTAGGGGTGGCAGGGCAGAGCAGTTCTTC. As protein: CASRGGRAEQFF.

This sequence joins TRBV27 and TRBJ2-5, with D perhaps TRBD1 (6 bases). Trimming pared 5 bases from V and 2 bases from J, leaving 21 bases between. CDR1 MNHEY and CDR2 SMNVEV come from the germline V gene (reference sequence). This CDR3 region has 17 residues. CDR3 sequence (DNA): TGTGCCAGCAGTCCCCTCAAGACAGGTGGTCGGCAAGAGACCCAGTACTTC. This encodes CASSPLKTGGRQETQYF.

This clonotype has at least ten counts. The chain combines TRBV18 with TRBJ1-1, with TRBD1 as a possible D gene (6 bases). Trimming pared 6 bases from V and 1 base from J, leaving 12 bases between. The CDR3 has 14 residues. Per germline, CDR1 KGHSH and CDR2 LQKENI. The CDR3 DNA is TGTGCCAGCTCTCCAACGGGACAGAACACTGAAGCTTTCTTT. Protein sequence: CASSPTGQNTEAFF.

The chain has TRBV25-1 and TRBJ2-7; no firm D call. There are 11 residues in the CDR3. Germline CDR1 and CDR2: MGHDK and SYGVNS. V dropped 4 bases and J dropped 3 bases, with 4 bases sitting between them. CDR3 in amino acids: CASSGHYEQYF. CDR3 DNA sequence: TGTGCCAGCAGTGGTCACTACGAGCAGTACTTC.

This clonotype was seen many times. The rearrangement links TRBV7-2 to TRBJ2-3; D possibly corresponds to TRBD2 (6 bases). Between the trimmed V and J ends, which lost 6 bases and 5 bases, there was a span of 18 bases. Germline V gene lookup returns CDR1 SGHTA and CDR2 FQGNSA. CDR3 length equals 15 residues. The CDR3 here is CASSIRDSRRDTQYF. DNA for the CDR3: TGTGCCAGCAGTATTCGGGACTCTCGGCGAGATACGCAGTATTTT.

This clonotype was seen many times. This chain joins TRBV27 and TRBJ2-5; D uncertain. This CDR3 spans 15 amino acids. Per the germline V gene, CDR1 is MNHEY and CDR2 is SMNVEV (reference sequence). Trimming took 6 bases from V and 4 from J, leaving 18 bases between them. CDR3 protein: CASSSAGGTGETQYF. CDR3 in DNA: TGTGCCAGCAGCAGTGCCGGTGGAACGGGAGAGACCCAGTACTTC.

The V call is TRBV28, the J call TRBJ2-3; D may be TRBD1 or TRBD2 (5 bases each). CDR3 length: 15 amino acids. CDR1 is MDHEN, CDR2 SYDVKM, per germline. With 3 bases removed from V and 3 bases from J, the gap between germline ends came to 13 bases. The DNA of the CDR3 is TGTGCCAGCAGTTTGACCGGGACCATGACAGATACGCAGTATTTT. Its protein is CASSLTGTMTDTQYF.

This clonotype was detected a few times. The chain uses TRBV20-1 and TRBJ2-7; perhaps TRBD1 as D (6 bases). CDR1 DFQATT and CDR2 SNEGSKA come from the germline V gene (reference sequence). V dropped 1 base and J dropped 3 bases, with 13 bases sitting between them. CDR3 size: 14 residues. CDR3 coding DNA: TGCAGTGCTAGAGGCCAGGGGTTTGGCTACGAGCAGTACTTC. It encodes CSARGQGFGYEQYF.

The chain uses TRBV12-3 or TRBV12-4 and TRBJ1-5, with a tentative D call TRBD1 (5 bases). The V end was cut by 5 bases, the J end by 0 bases, with 11 bases between. The CDR3 is 15 residues long. CDR3 residues: CASSTRQNSNQPQHF. In DNA form, the CDR3 reads TGTGCCAGCAGTACCAGACAGAATAGCAATCAGCCCCAGCATTTT.

The table lists this clonotype with a few counts. The chain employs TRBV4-2 and TRBJ2-3; D may be TRBD2 (6 bases). V was shortened by 4 bases and J by 0 bases, with 14 bases between the two germline ends. There are 16 residues in the CDR3. Germline V gene sequence: CDR1 LGHNA, CDR2 YNFKEQ. CDR3 in DNA: TGTGCCAGCAGCCGATCTAGCGTATCTAGCACAGATACGCAGTATTTT. Protein: CASSRSSVSSTDTQYF.

This clonotype was counted at least ten times. The chain employs TRBV29-1 and TRBJ2-1; D gene ambiguous. Germline lookup yields CDR1 SQVTM and CDR2 ANQGSEA. This CDR3 contains 15 residues. The V end was cut by 0 bases, the J end by 6 bases, with 15 bases between. The CDR3 DNA reads TGCAGCGTTGAAGATGCGGTGAGACTGTTCAATGAGCAGTTCTTC. This sequence encodes CSVEDAVRLFNEQFF.

In this sample, this clonotype turned up a few times. The J gene is TRBJ2-1, the V gene TRBV4-1; possibly TRBD2 for D (5 bases). The germline CDR1 and CDR2 sequences are MGHRA and YSYEKL. The CDR3 is 16 amino acids. V was pared by 2 bases and J by 0 bases, with 11 bases between. The CDR3 DNA reads TGCGCCAGCAGCCAAAATACGGGAAACTCCTACAATGAGCAGTTCTTC. This sequence encodes CASSQNTGNSYNEQFF.

Ten or more counts support this clonotype. The chain joins TRBV11-1 to TRBJ2-7, with TRBD1 matching over 9 bases. CDR1 SGHAT and CDR2 FQDESV come from the germline V gene (reference sequence). The CDR3 runs 14 residues. The V gene end was trimmed by 5 bases and the J gene end by 3 bases; junction bases not matched to a gene: 5. The CDR3 is CASSPDRGDYEQYF. The CDR3 bases are TGTGCCAGCAGCCCGGACAGGGGTGACTACGAGCAGTACTTC.

The rearrangement links TRBV20-1 to TRBJ2-3, with 14 bases matching TRBD2. Losses at the gene ends were 6 bases for V and 6 bases for J; bases not matched to a gene: 5. The CDR3 covers 14 residues. Germline CDR1 DFQATT, CDR2 SNEGSKA (reference sequence). CDR3 sequence: CSADGTSGSDTQYF. The CDR3 bases are TGCAGTGCAGACGGGACTAGCGGGAGTGATACGCAGTATTTT.

This clonotype appeared a few times. The chain combines TRBV4-1 with TRBJ2-7; D ambiguous. Trimming shortened V by 1 base and J by 1 base, and 8 bases separated the two germline ends. In germline, CDR1 is MGHRA, CDR2 YSYEKL. The CDR3 covers 14 residues. The CDR3 loop reads CASSQGPLSYEQYF. The DNA for the CDR3 is TGCGCCAGCAGCCAAGGTCCGTTGTCCTACGAGCAGTACTTC.

This chain uses TRBV27 with TRBJ2-1, with D tentatively TRBD2 (7 bases). Looked up from germline, CDR1 is MNHEY and CDR2 is SMNVEV (reference sequence). This CDR3 is 16 amino acids long. V was trimmed by 5 bases and J by 7 bases, leaving 21 bases between them. CDR3 in amino acids: CASSGGGRVKWNEQFF. CDR3 DNA: TGTGCCAGCAGTGGGGGCGGGAGAGTGAAGTGGAATGAGCAGTTCTTC.

This clonotype was observed a few times. The chain has TRBV12-3 or TRBV12-4 and TRBJ2-1, with TRBD2 as a possible D gene (6 bases). This CDR3 has 10 residues. V lost 6 bases, J lost 9 bases, and 6 bases lay in between. Here the CDR3 reads CASSGSEQFF. For the CDR3, the DNA is TGTGCCAGCAGCGGGAGTGAGCAGTTCTTC.